These T cell receptor beta chains were read from a single sample in a study of cytomegalovirus exposure and HLA in healthy donors. Here immunoSEQ multiplex PCR was the method, and the copy in TCRdb shows in-frame clones only, minus some. Among about 140,000 clones, roughly four fifths were seen once, and the ten largest hold over 2%. The sequencing sample was made of PBMCs. The origin of the receptors is a young man in good health and CMV-seronegative. The CDR3 runs from the conserved cysteine through the conserved F or W. Each record gives: J gene, V gene, clone size, D gene, CDR3 protein, CDR3 DNA. The D gene is left open where the match is weak. Part of the rows lack a size; the others show once, few, many or a class for expanded clones.

>TRBJ2-5|TRBV6-1|.|TRBD1
CASSEAIGDRGETQYF
TGTGCCAGCAGTGAAGCAATTGGGGACAGGGGAGAGACCCAGTACTTC
>TRBJ1-1|TRBV5-1|.|TRBD1
CASSLGQGVGAFF
TGCGCCAGCAGCTTGGGACAGGGCGTGGGAGCTTTCTTT
>TRBJ2-1|TRBV9|.|TRBD1
CASSVVDRAYNEQFF
TGTGCCAGCAGCGTAGTGGACAGGGCTTACAATGAGCAGTTCTTC
>TRBJ2-3|TRBV7-3|.|TRBD2
CASSLTPGLAGVGDTQYF
TGTGCCAGCAGCTTAACCCCGGGACTAGCGGGAGTCGGTGATACGCAGTATTTT
>TRBJ1-1|TRBV9|.|.
CASSAARGGRGTEAFF
TGTGCCAGCAGCGCCGCCCGGGGGGGGCGCGGCACTGAAGCTTTCTTT
>TRBJ2-5|TRBV6-5|.|TRBD2
CASSYSRLAGQETQYF
TGTGCCAGCAGTTACTCGCGACTAGCGGGACAAGAGACCCAGTACTTC
>TRBJ2-7|TRBV30|.|TRBD2
CAWRASGRPYEQYF
TGTGCCTGGAGGGCTAGCGGGAGACCTTACGAGCAGTACTTC
>TRBJ2-7|TRBV2|.|.
CAAWAAGTYEQYF
TGTGCCGCATGGGCAGCGGGCACCTACGAGCAGTACTTC
>TRBJ1-2|TRBV7-3|.|.
CASSFEGGYGYTF
TGTGCCAGCAGCTTTGAGGGGGGGTATGGCTACACCTTC
>TRBJ2-1|TRBV4-2|few|.
CASSQEPGRVYNEQFF
TGTGCCAGCAGCCAAGAACCCGGGAGAGTGTACAATGAGCAGTTCTTC
>TRBJ1-5|TRBV6-6|.|.
CASRPTMGASQPQHF
TGTGCCAGCAGACCGACGATGGGGGCGAGTCAGCCCCAGCATTTT
>TRBJ2-3|TRBV7-6|.|TRBD2
CASSTTSGRTDTQYF
TGTGCCAGCAGCACTACTAGCGGCCGCACAGATACGCAGTATTTT
>TRBJ2-7|TRBV7-3|.|.
CASSPNQGMHEQYF
TGTGCCAGCAGCCCAAACCAGGGTATGCACGAGCAGTACTTC
>TRBJ2-7|TRBV2|.|TRBD1
CARGDRDSYEQYF
TGTGCCAGGGGGGACAGGGACTCCTACGAGCAGTACTTC
>TRBJ1-1|TRBV5-8|.|TRBD1
CASSEDRGLYQAFF
TGTGCCAGCAGCGAGGACAGGGGATTGTATCAAGCTTTCTTT
>TRBJ1-2|TRBV9|.|TRBD1
CASSAEDRPHPLYGYTF
TGTGCCAGCAGCGCGGAGGACAGGCCGCATCCCTTATATGGCTACACCTTC
>TRBJ1-5|TRBV2|.|.
CASSETPRGQPQHF
TGTGCCAGCAGTGAGACCCCCAGGGGTCAGCCCCAGCATTTT
>TRBJ2-2|TRBV30|once|.
CAWRGAGETGELFF
TGTGCCTGGAGGGGGGCAGGGGAGACCGGGGAGCTGTTTTTT
>TRBJ2-7|TRBV30|.|TRBD2
CATYSGASGSYEQYF
TGTGCCACATACTCCGGGGCTAGCGGGAGTTACGAGCAGTACTTC
>TRBJ2-4|TRBV28|.|.
CASSSPPVLAKNIQYF
TGTGCCAGCAGCTCACCTCCGGTCCTAGCCAAAAACATTCAGTACTTC